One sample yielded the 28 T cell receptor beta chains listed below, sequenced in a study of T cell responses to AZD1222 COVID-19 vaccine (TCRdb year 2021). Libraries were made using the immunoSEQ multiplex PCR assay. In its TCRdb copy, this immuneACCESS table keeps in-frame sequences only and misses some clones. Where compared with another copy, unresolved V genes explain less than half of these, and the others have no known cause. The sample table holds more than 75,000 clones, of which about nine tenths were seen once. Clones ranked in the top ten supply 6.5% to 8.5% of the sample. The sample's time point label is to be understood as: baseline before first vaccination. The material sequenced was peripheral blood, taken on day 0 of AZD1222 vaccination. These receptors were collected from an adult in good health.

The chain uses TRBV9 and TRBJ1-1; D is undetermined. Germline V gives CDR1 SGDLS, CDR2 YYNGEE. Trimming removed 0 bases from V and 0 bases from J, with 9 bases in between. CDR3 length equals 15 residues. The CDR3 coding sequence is TGTGCCAGCAGCGTAGGCCCAGAGCTGAACACTGAAGCTTTCTTT. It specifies CASSVGPELNTEAFF.

The DNA of the CDR3 is TGTGCCTGGAGTTATGTAAGTCTCCGGGAGGCGTACAATGAGCAGTTCTTC. Its translation: CAWSYVSLREAYNEQFF. The chain carries TRBV30 and TRBJ2-1, with TRBD2 matching 7 bases. The CDR3 extends over 17 amino acids. Unmatched junction bases numbered 14, after V lost 2 bases and J lost 4 bases. Looked up from germline, CDR1 is GTSNPN and CDR2 is SVGIG (reference sequence).

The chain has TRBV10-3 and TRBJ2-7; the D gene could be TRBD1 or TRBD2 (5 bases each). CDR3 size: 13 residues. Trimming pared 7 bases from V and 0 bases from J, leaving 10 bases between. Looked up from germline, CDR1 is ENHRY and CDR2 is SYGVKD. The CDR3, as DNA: TGTGCCATCAAAAGGGACGGCTCCTACGAGCAGTACTTC. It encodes CAIKRDGSYEQYF.

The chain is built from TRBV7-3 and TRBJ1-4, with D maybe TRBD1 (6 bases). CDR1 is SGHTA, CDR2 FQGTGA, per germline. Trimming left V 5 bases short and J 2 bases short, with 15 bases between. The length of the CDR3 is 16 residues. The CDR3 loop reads CASSPHTGHTNEKLFF. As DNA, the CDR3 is TGTGCCAGCAGCCCTCACACAGGGCATACTAATGAAAAACTGTTTTTT.

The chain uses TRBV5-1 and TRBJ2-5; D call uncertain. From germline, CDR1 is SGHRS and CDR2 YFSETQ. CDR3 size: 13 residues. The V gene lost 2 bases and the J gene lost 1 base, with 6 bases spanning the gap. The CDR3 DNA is TGCGCCAGCAGCTTCCGGTCCCAAGAGACCCAGTACTTC. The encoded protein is CASSFRSQETQYF.

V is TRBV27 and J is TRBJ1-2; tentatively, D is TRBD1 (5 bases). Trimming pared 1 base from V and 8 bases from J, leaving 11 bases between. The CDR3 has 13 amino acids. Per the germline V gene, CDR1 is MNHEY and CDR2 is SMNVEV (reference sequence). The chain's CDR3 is CASSLFGGKGYTF. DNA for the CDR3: TGTGCCAGCAGTTTATTCGGGGGTAAGGGCTACACCTTC.

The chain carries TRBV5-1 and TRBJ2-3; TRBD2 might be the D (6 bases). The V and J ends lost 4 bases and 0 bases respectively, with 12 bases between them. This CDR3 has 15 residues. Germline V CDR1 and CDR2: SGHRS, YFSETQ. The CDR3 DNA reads TGCGCCAGCAGCCGACCGGGACTTAGCACAGATACGCAGTATTTT. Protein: CASSRPGLSTDTQYF.

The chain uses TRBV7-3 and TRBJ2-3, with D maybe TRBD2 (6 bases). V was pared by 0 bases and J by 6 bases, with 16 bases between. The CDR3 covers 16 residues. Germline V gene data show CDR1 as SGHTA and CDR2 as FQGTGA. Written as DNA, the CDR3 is TGTGCCAGCAGCTTAACGGCGGGAACTAGCAGGGATACGCAGTATTTT. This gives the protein CASSLTAGTSRDTQYF.

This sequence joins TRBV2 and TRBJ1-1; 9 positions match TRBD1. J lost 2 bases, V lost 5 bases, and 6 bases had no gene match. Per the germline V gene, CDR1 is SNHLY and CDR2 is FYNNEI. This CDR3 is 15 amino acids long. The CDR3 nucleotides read TGTGCCAGCAGTTCCGGGACAGGGTTAAACACTGAAGCTTTCTTT. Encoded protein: CASSSGTGLNTEAFF.

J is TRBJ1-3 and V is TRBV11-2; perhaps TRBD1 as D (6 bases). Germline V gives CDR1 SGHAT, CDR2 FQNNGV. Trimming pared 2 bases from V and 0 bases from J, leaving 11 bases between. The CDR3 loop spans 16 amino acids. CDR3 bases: TGTGCCAGCAGCTTATCGACAGGCCGCTCTGGAAACACCATATATTTT. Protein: CASSLSTGRSGNTIYF.

CDR3 loop: CSARGGGTQYF. As DNA, the CDR3 is TGCAGTGCTAGAGGAGGTGGTACGCAGTATTTT. The V gene is TRBV20-1, the J gene TRBJ2-3; D uncertain. V was shortened by 1 base and J by 8 bases, with 7 bases between the two germline ends. Germline CDR1 is DFQATT and CDR2 is SNEGSKA (reference sequence). CDR3 size: 11 residues.

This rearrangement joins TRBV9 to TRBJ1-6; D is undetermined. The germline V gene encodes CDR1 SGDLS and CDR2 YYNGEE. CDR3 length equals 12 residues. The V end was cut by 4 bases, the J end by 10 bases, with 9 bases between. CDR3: CASSRAASPLHF. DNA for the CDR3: TGTGCCAGCAGCCGAGCAGCGTCACCCCTCCACTTT.

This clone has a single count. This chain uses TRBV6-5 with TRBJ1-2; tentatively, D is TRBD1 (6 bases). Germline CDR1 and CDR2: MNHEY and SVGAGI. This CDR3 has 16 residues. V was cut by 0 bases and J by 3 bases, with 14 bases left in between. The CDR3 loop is CASSYSGHRVDYGYTF. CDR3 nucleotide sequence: TGTGCCAGCAGTTACTCGGGGCACAGGGTGGACTATGGCTACACCTTC.

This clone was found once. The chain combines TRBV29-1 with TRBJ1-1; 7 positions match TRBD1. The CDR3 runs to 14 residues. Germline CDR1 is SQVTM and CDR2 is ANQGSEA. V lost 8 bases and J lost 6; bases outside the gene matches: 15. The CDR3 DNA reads TGCAGCTCCGGCCCCCGACAGGGTAGCGCTGAAGCTTTCTTT. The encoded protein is CSSGPRQGSAEAFF.

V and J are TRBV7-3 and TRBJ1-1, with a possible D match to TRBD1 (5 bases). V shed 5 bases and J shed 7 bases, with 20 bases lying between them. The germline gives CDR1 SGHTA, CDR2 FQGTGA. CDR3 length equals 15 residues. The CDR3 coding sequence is TGTGCCAGCAGCCGAAATGGGGCCACGGATATTGAAGCTTTCTTT. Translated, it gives CASSRNGATDIEAFF. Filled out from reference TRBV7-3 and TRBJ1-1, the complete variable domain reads GAGVSQTPSNKVTEKGKYVELRCDPISGHTALYWYRQSLGQGPEFLIYFQGTGAADDSGLPNDRFFAVRPEGSVSTLKIQRTERGDSAVYLCASSRNGATDIEAFFGQGTRLTVV.

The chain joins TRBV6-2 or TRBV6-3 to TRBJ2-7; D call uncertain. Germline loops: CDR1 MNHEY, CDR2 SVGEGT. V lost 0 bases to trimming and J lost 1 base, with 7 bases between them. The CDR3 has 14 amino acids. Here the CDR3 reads CASSYSDGSYEQYF. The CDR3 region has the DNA TGTGCCAGCAGTTACTCGGACGGTTCCTACGAGCAGTACTTC.

DNA for the CDR3: TGTGCCAGCAGTTACGAGGACACCGGGGAGCTGTTTTTT. The encoded protein is CASSYEDTGELFF. The rearrangement joins TRBV6-2 or TRBV6-3 to TRBJ2-2; D is unclear. CDR1 is MNHEY and CDR2 is SVGEGT in the germline V gene. The CDR3 contains 13 residues. V lost 2 bases and J 3 bases, leaving 4 bases between the germline ends.

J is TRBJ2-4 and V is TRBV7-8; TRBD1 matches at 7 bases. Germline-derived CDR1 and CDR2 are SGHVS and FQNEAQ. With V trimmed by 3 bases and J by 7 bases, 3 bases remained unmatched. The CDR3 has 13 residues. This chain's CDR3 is CASSLGTANIQYF. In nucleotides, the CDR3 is TGTGCCAGCAGCTTGGGGACAGCCAACATTCAGTACTTC.

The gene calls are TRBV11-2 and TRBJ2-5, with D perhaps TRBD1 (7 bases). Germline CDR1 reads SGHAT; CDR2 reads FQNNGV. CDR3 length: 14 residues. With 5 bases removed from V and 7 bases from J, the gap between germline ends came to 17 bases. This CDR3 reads CASSPQGGPGTQYF. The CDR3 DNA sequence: TGTGCCAGCAGCCCCCAGGGGGGACCCGGGACCCAGTACTTC.

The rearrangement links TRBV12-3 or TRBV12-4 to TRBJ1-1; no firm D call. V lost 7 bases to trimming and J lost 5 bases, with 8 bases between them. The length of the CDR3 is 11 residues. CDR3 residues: CASTPRTEAFF. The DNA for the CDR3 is TGTGCCAGCACTCCGAGGACTGAAGCTTTCTTT.

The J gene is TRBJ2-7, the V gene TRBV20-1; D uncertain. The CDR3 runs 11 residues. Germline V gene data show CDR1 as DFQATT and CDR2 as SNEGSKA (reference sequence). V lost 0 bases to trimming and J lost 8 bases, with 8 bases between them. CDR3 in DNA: TGCAGTGCTAGAGATCATCCCAAGCAGTACTTC. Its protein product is CSARDHPKQYF.

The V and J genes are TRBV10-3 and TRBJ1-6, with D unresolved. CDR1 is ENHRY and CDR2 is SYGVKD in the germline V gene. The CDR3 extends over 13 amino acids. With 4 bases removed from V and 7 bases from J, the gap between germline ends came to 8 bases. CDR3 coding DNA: TGTGCCATCAGTGGGGTTAACAATTCACCCCTCCACTTT. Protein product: CAISGVNNSPLHF.

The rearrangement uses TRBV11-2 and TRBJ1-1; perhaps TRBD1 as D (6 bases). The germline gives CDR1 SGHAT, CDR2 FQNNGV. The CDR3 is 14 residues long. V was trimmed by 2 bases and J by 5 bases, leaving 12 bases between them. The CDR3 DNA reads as TGTGCCAGCAGCTTACTCAGGGGCTTGACTGAAGCTTTCTTT. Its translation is CASSLLRGLTEAFF.

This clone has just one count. The CDR3, as DNA: TGTGCCAGCAGCCGGGCCCCCAATGAAAAACTGTTTTTT. Amino acid sequence: CASSRAPNEKLFF. The chain has TRBV7-9 and TRBJ1-4; D not certain. This CDR3 region has 13 residues. V was cut by 5 bases and J by 5 bases, with 9 bases left in between. Germline V CDR1 and CDR2: SEHNR, FQNEAQ (reference sequence).

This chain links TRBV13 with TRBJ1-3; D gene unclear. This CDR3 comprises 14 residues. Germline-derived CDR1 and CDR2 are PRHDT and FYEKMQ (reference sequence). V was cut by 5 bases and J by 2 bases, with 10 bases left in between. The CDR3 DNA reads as TGTGCCAGCAGCCCCCGAGGGACTGGAAACACCATATATTTT. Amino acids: CASSPRGTGNTIYF. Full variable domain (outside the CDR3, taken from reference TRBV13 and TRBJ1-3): AAGVIQSPRHLIKEKRETATLKCYPIPRHDTVYWYQQGPGQDPQFLISFYEKMQSDKGSIPDRFSAQQFSDYHSELNMSSLELGDSALYFCASSPRGTGNTIYFGEGSWLTVV.

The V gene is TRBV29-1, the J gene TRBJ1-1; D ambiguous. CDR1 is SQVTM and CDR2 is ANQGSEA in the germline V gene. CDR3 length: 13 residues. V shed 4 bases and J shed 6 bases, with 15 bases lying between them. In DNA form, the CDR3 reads TGCAGCGTTGCAGCCGGGATTCGGCCTGAAGCTTTCTTT. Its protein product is CSVAAGIRPEAFF.

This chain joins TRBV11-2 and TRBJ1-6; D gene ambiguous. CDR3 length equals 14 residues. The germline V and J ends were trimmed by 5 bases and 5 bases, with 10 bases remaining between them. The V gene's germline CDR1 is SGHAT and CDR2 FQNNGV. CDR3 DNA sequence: TGTGCCAGCAGCGTAACCGAGAATAATTCACCCCTCCACTTT. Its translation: CASSVTENNSPLHF.

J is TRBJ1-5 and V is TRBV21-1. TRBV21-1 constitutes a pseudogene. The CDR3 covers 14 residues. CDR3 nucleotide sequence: TGTGCCAGCAGCCGGGGACCGTCGGGTCAGCCCCAGCATTTT. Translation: CASSRGPSGQPQHF.